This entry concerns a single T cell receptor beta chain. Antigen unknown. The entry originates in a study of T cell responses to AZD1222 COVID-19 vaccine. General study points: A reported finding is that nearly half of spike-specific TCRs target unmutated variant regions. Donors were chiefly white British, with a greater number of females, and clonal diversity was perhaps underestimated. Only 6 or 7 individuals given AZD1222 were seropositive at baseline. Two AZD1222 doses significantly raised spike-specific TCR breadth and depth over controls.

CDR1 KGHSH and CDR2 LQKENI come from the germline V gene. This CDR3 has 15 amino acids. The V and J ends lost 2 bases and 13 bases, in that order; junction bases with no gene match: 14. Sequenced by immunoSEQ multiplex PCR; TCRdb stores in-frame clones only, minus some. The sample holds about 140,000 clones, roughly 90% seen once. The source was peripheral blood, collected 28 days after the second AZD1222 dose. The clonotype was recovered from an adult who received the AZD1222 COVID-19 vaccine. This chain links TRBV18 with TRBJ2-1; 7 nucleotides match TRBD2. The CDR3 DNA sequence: TGTGCCAGCTCACCAAGGCGGGAGAGGGCCGGAGATCAGTTCTTC. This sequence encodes CASSPRRERAGDQFF.